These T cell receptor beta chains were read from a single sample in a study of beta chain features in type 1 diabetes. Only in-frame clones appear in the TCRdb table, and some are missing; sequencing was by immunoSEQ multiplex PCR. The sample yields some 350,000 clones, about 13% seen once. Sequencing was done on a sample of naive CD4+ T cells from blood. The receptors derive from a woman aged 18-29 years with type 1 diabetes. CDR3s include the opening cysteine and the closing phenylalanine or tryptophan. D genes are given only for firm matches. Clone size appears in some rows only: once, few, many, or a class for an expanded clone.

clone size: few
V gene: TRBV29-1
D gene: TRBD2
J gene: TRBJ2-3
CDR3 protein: CSVEDVGTSGRADTQYF
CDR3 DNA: TGCAGCGTTGAAGATGTGGGGACTAGCGGGAGGGCAGATACGCAGTATTTT

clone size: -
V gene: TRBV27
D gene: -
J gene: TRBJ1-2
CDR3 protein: CASSRRAVNGYTF
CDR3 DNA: TGTGCCAGCAGTCGCAGGGCAGTCAATGGCTACACCTTC

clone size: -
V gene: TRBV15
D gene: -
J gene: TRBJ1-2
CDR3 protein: CATSRGDTISNYGYTF
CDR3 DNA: TGTGCCACCAGCAGAGGGGACACGATATCTAACTATGGCTACACCTTC

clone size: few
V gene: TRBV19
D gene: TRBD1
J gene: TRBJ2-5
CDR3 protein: CASSTDRVQETQYF
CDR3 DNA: TGTGCCAGTAGTACCGACAGGGTCCAAGAGACCCAGTACTTC

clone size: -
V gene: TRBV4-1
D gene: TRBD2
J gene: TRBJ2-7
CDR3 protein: CASSHPGTSVYEQYF
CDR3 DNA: TGCGCCAGCAGCCATCCCGGGACTAGCGTCTACGAGCAGTACTTC

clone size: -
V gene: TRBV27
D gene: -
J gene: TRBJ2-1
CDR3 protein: CASSPLAPLNNEQFF
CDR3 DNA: TGTGCCAGCAGTCCTCTAGCGCCTCTTAACAATGAGCAGTTCTTC

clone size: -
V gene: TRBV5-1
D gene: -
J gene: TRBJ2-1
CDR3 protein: CASTESMGGGEQFF
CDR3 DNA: TGCGCCAGCACCGAGTCTATGGGGGGAGGCGAGCAGTTCTTC

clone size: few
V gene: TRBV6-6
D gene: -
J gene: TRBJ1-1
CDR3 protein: CASSPNTEAFF
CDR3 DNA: TGTGCCAGCAGTCCTAACACTGAAGCTTTCTTT

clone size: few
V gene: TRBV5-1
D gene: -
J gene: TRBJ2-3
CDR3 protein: CASSSSLYTDTQYF
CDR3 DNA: TGCGCCAGCAGCTCCTCACTCTACACAGATACGCAGTATTTT

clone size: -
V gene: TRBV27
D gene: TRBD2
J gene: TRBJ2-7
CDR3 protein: CASSHRLAGGYEQYF
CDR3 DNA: TGTGCCAGCAGTCACCGACTAGCGGGAGGATACGAGCAGTACTTC

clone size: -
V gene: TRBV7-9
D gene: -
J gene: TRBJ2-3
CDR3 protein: CASSPYLGGDTQYF
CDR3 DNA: TGTGCCAGCAGCCCCTATTTGGGGGGAGATACGCAGTATTTT

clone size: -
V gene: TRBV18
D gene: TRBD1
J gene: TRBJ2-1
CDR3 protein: CASSPQGASTGEQFF
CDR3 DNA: TGTGCCAGCTCACCACAGGGGGCGTCAACTGGTGAGCAGTTCTTC

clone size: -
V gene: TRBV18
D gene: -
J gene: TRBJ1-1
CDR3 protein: CASSPGWGPNTEAFF
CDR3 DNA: TGTGCCAGCTCACCAGGTTGGGGCCCCAACACTGAAGCTTTCTTT

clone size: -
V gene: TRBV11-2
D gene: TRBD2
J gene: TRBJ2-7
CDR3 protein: CASSRTSGRASYEQYF
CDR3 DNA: TGTGCCAGCAGTCGGACTAGCGGGAGGGCCTCCTACGAGCAGTACTTC

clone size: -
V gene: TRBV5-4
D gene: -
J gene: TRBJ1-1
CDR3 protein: CASSMDRSNTEAFF
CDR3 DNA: TGTGCCAGCAGCATGGACAGAAGCAACACTGAAGCTTTCTTT

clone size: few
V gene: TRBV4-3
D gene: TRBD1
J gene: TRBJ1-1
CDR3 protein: CASSRGQGSEAFF
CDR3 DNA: TGCGCCAGCAGCCGCGGACAGGGTTCTGAAGCTTTCTTT

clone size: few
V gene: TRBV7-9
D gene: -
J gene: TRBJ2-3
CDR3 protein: CASSLSSRTDTQYF
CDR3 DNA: TGTGCCAGCAGCTTATCTAGCCGCACAGATACGCAGTATTTT

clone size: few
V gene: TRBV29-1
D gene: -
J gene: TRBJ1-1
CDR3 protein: CSVELTGNTEAFF
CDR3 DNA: TGCAGCGTTGAACTAACAGGGAACACTGAAGCTTTCTTT

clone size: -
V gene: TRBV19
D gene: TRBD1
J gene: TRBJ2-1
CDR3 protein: CASSIQGDEQFF
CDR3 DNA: TGTGCCAGTAGTATCCAGGGGGACGAGCAGTTCTTC

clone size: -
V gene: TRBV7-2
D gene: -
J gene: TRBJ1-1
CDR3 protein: CASSLAGATEAFF
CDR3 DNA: TGTGCCAGCAGCTTAGCAGGGGCCACTGAAGCTTTCTTT

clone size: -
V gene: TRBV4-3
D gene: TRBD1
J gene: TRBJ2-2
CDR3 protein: CASSQEGDRNTGELFF
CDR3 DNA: TGCGCCAGCAGCCAAGAAGGGGACAGAAACACCGGGGAGCTGTTTTTT

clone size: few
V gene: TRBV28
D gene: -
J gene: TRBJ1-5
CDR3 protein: CASSPSRPVHQHF
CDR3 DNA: TGTGCCAGCAGTCCCTCGAGGCCCGTCCACCAGCATTTT

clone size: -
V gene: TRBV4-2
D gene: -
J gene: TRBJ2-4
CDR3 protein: CASTQTKGIQYF
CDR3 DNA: TGTGCCAGCACCCAAACCAAGGGGATTCAGTACTTC

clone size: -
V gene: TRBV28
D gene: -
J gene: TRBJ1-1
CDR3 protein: CASSPQDRKAAFF
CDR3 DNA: TGTGCCAGCAGTCCACAGGATCGAAAAGCGGCTTTCTTT

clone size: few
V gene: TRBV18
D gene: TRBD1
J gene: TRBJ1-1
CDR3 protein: CASSLGTGVEAFF
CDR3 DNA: TGTGCCAGCTCACTCGGGACAGGCGTTGAAGCTTTCTTT

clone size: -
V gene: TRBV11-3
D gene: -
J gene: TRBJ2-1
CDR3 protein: CASSLDLNGEQFF
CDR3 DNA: TGTGCCAGCAGCTTAGACCTAAATGGTGAGCAGTTCTTC

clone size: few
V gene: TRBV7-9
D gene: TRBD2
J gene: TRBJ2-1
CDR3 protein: CASSLLPGLASPEQFF
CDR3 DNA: TGTGCCAGCAGCTTGCTGCCGGGACTAGCATCCCCTGAGCAGTTCTTC